This TCR beta chain emerged from a study of shared clonotypes between healthy human individuals. Study results and limitations: Shared clonotypes across all four donors exceeded non-shared ones in generation probability. Among a handful of donors, roughly 5% of naive CD4 clonotypes were found in common.

Samples underwent the assay at deep level. Profiled with immunoSEQ multiplex PCR; TCRdb holds only in-frame clones, not every one. This sample has over a million clones, with roughly 96% found just once. The count of this clone is one. Its antigen is as yet unknown. The receptor was derived from a man younger than 40 in good health. Input material: naive CD4+ T cells sorted from blood. As to subset: CD45RA+ positively selected.

The chain's CDR3 is CASSVGPTGVNTEAFF. CDR3 DNA sequence: TGTGCCAGCAGCGTAGGACCCACTGGGGTGAACACTGAAGCTTTCTTT. The genes are TRBV9 and TRBJ1-1; D is unresolved. The germline V and J ends were trimmed by 0 bases and 0 bases, with 12 bases remaining between them. CDR1 is SGDLS, CDR2 YYNGEE, per germline. The CDR3 extends over 16 amino acids.